The rows below give T cell receptor beta chains drawn from one sample of a study of cytomegalovirus exposure and HLA in healthy donors. Measured with immunoSEQ multiplex PCR; TCRdb has only the in-frame clones, and not every one. This table has approximately 110,000 clones, 65% to 75% appearing once. Sequencing was carried out using PBMCs. All receptors come from a man aged 25-45 years in good health and CMV-seropositive. Both conserved end residues are part of each CDR3. Each record gives: CDR3 length, D gene, V gene, clone size, J gene, CDR3 DNA, CDR3 protein. D genes are given only for firm matches. Clone size is given for some rows only: seen once, a few or many times, or a class if the clone is expanded.

CDR3 length: 14; D gene: -; V gene: TRBV7-2; clone size: -; J gene: TRBJ2-7; CDR3 DNA: TGTGCCAGCAGCTTAACCCCCGGCGGTTACGAGCAGTACTTC; CDR3 protein: CASSLTPGGYEQYF
CDR3 length: 14; D gene: TRBD1; V gene: TRBV5-1; clone size: few; J gene: TRBJ1-1; CDR3 DNA: TGCGCCAGCAGCGTAGCAGGGGGCGGCACTGAAGCTTTCTTT; CDR3 protein: CASSVAGGGTEAFF
CDR3 length: 15; D gene: -; V gene: TRBV6-6; clone size: -; J gene: TRBJ2-1; CDR3 DNA: TGTGCCAGCAGTTACCCGAAAGGGAGATACAATGAGCAGTTCTTC; CDR3 protein: CASSYPKGRYNEQFF
CDR3 length: 14; D gene: -; V gene: TRBV5-5; clone size: -; J gene: TRBJ1-2; CDR3 DNA: TGTGCCAGCAGCCCCGGTGGGGGCGCCTATGGCTACACCTTC; CDR3 protein: CASSPGGGAYGYTF
CDR3 length: 14; D gene: TRBD1; V gene: TRBV7-6; clone size: few; J gene: TRBJ1-1; CDR3 DNA: TGTGCCAGCAGCCTCCGGACAGGGAACACTGAAGCTTTCTTT; CDR3 protein: CASSLRTGNTEAFF
CDR3 length: 13; D gene: TRBD1; V gene: TRBV19; clone size: once; J gene: TRBJ2-7; CDR3 DNA: TGTGCCAGTAGTATCGGGACAGGGCGAGAGCAGTACTTC; CDR3 protein: CASSIGTGREQYF
CDR3 length: 12; D gene: -; V gene: TRBV5-6; clone size: -; J gene: TRBJ1-6; CDR3 DNA: TGTGCCAGCAGCAGGGGTAATTCACCCCTCCACTTT; CDR3 protein: CASSRGNSPLHF
CDR3 length: 14; D gene: -; V gene: TRBV28; clone size: -; J gene: TRBJ1-5; CDR3 DNA: TGTGCCAGCAGTTTCGAAGTAGGGGTCCAGCCCCAGCATTTT; CDR3 protein: CASSFEVGVQPQHF
CDR3 length: 14; D gene: -; V gene: TRBV27; clone size: -; J gene: TRBJ1-2; CDR3 DNA: TGTGCCAGCAGGCCCCGGAGGGACCCAGGTGGCTACACCTTC; CDR3 protein: CASRPRRDPGGYTF
CDR3 length: 13; D gene: -; V gene: TRBV28; clone size: -; J gene: TRBJ1-1; CDR3 DNA: TGTGCCAGCAGTCCCGACAGGTACACTGAAGCTTTCTTT; CDR3 protein: CASSPDRYTEAFF
CDR3 length: 15; D gene: -; V gene: TRBV4-2; clone size: few; J gene: TRBJ1-5; CDR3 DNA: TGTGCCAGCAGCCAAGAAGGGGTTAGCAATCAGCCCCAGCATTTT; CDR3 protein: CASSQEGVSNQPQHF
CDR3 length: 15; D gene: -; V gene: TRBV7-9; clone size: -; J gene: TRBJ1-1; CDR3 DNA: TGTGCCAGCAGCTTAGGTCGCAGGGGAAGCACTGAAGCTTTCTTT; CDR3 protein: CASSLGRRGSTEAFF
CDR3 length: 12; D gene: TRBD1; V gene: TRBV5-4; clone size: -; J gene: TRBJ2-5; CDR3 DNA: TGTGCCAGCAGCTTCGACGACAGGGAGCAGTACTTC; CDR3 protein: CASSFDDREQYF
CDR3 length: 13; D gene: -; V gene: TRBV29-1; clone size: -; J gene: TRBJ2-3; CDR3 DNA: TGCAGCGTTGTAGAGGGGGGTTGGGATACGCAGTATTTT; CDR3 protein: CSVVEGGWDTQYF
CDR3 length: 17; D gene: TRBD1; V gene: TRBV27; clone size: -; J gene: TRBJ1-2; CDR3 DNA: TGTGCCACCCGACGGGTCACAGGGGCGTCAGCCCTTTATGGCTACACCTTC; CDR3 protein: CATRRVTGASALYGYTF
CDR3 length: 13; D gene: -; V gene: TRBV7-2; clone size: few; J gene: TRBJ1-2; CDR3 DNA: TGTGCCAGCAGGATGACTGGCCCTTATGGCTACACCTTC; CDR3 protein: CASRMTGPYGYTF
CDR3 length: 15; D gene: TRBD1; V gene: TRBV6-1; clone size: -; J gene: TRBJ1-6; CDR3 DNA: TGTGCCAGCAGTCGCACAGGGGCTCGAGGGTCACCCCTCCACTTT; CDR3 protein: CASSRTGARGSPLHF
CDR3 length: 13; D gene: -; V gene: TRBV30; clone size: once; J gene: TRBJ2-2; CDR3 DNA: TGTGCCTGGGGGCCATCGAACACCGGGGAGCTGTTTTTT; CDR3 protein: CAWGPSNTGELFF
CDR3 length: 16; D gene: TRBD1; V gene: TRBV10-3; clone size: once; J gene: TRBJ1-5; CDR3 DNA: TGTGCCATCAGTGAGACAGGGGGAATCTTGAATCAGCCCCAGCATTTT; CDR3 protein: CAISETGGILNQPQHF
CDR3 length: 13; D gene: TRBD1; V gene: TRBV6-5; clone size: -; J gene: TRBJ1-6; CDR3 DNA: TGTGCCAGCAGGGACAGGGGAGGTTCACCCCTCCACTTT; CDR3 protein: CASRDRGGSPLHF
CDR3 length: 13; D gene: -; V gene: TRBV29-1; clone size: -; J gene: TRBJ2-1; CDR3 DNA: TGCAGCGCGGCGGCGGATCCCTACAATGAGCAGTTCTTC; CDR3 protein: CSAAADPYNEQFF
CDR3 length: 13; D gene: TRBD1; V gene: TRBV30; clone size: -; J gene: TRBJ1-2; CDR3 DNA: TGTGCCTGGAGCCGGGACAGGGGGTATGGCTACCCCTTC; CDR3 protein: CAWSRDRGYGYPF
CDR3 length: 14; D gene: -; V gene: TRBV5-6; clone size: -; J gene: TRBJ1-6; CDR3 DNA: TGTGCCAGCAGCTTGGTCGCAGGGGTGTCACCCCTCCACTTT; CDR3 protein: CASSLVAGVSPLHF
CDR3 length: 15; D gene: -; V gene: TRBV9; clone size: -; J gene: TRBJ1-5; CDR3 DNA: TGTGCCAGCAGCGTAGGGATGGGGAGAAATCAGCCCCAGCATTTT; CDR3 protein: CASSVGMGRNQPQHF
CDR3 length: 14; D gene: TRBD2; V gene: TRBV6-6; clone size: -; J gene: TRBJ2-5; CDR3 DNA: TGTGCCAGCAGTTACGGGGGGGGTCCAGAGACCCAGTACTTC; CDR3 protein: CASSYGGGPETQYF
CDR3 length: 16; D gene: -; V gene: TRBV6-5; clone size: -; J gene: TRBJ1-6; CDR3 DNA: TGTGCCAGCAGTTACCTCCTGGGGCGATATAATTCACCCCTCCACTTT; CDR3 protein: CASSYLLGRYNSPLHF
CDR3 length: 15; D gene: -; V gene: TRBV5-1; clone size: -; J gene: TRBJ2-2; CDR3 DNA: TGCGCCAGCAGCGACGGGACTCATGCGGGCGGGGAGCTGTTTTTT; CDR3 protein: CASSDGTHAGGELFF
CDR3 length: 15; D gene: -; V gene: TRBV25-1; clone size: -; J gene: TRBJ1-1; CDR3 DNA: TGTGCCAGCAGGAATACAGTGAGCTCGCGTGGTGAAGCTTTCTTT; CDR3 protein: CASRNTVSSRGEAFF
CDR3 length: 13; D gene: TRBD1; V gene: TRBV6-6; clone size: few; J gene: TRBJ2-1; CDR3 DNA: TGTGCCAGCAGCGGGACAGGGTGGAATGAGCAGTTCTTC; CDR3 protein: CASSGTGWNEQFF
CDR3 length: 15; D gene: -; V gene: TRBV29-1; clone size: -; J gene: TRBJ2-4; CDR3 DNA: TGCAGCGTTGAAGGAGAGGCAGACGCCAAAAACATTCAGTACTTC; CDR3 protein: CSVEGEADAKNIQYF
CDR3 length: 13; D gene: -; V gene: TRBV4-3; clone size: -; J gene: TRBJ1-2; CDR3 DNA: TGCGCCAGCAGCCATGGCGGGGTTGGAGGCTACACCTTC; CDR3 protein: CASSHGGVGGYTF
CDR3 length: 16; D gene: TRBD2; V gene: TRBV2; clone size: -; J gene: TRBJ2-7; CDR3 DNA: TGTGCCAGCATCCCCCGTAGGACTAGCGGTACCTACGAGCAGTACTTC; CDR3 protein: CASIPRRTSGTYEQYF
CDR3 length: 14; D gene: TRBD2; V gene: TRBV6-5; clone size: few; J gene: TRBJ2-7; CDR3 DNA: TGTGCCAGCAGTTTAACGGGACTAGCGGCTGAGCAGTACTTC; CDR3 protein: CASSLTGLAAEQYF
CDR3 length: 17; D gene: -; V gene: TRBV9; clone size: -; J gene: TRBJ2-3; CDR3 DNA: TGTGCCAGCAGCGTCTCCGTAGGGGGAGGGCCCACAGATACGCAGTATTTT; CDR3 protein: CASSVSVGGGPTDTQYF
CDR3 length: 12; D gene: -; V gene: TRBV7-9; clone size: many; J gene: TRBJ1-2; CDR3 DNA: TGTGCCAGCAGCTTATACCAGAGGGGCTACACCTTC; CDR3 protein: CASSLYQRGYTF
CDR3 length: 14; D gene: -; V gene: TRBV25-1; clone size: -; J gene: TRBJ1-4; CDR3 DNA: TGTGCCAGCAGTGACCCACAGGGTCCTGAAAAACTGTTTTTT; CDR3 protein: CASSDPQGPEKLFF
CDR3 length: 18; D gene: TRBD1; V gene: TRBV15; clone size: -; J gene: TRBJ1-5; CDR3 DNA: TGTGCCACCAGCGGCGGGACAGGGAGACCTCTTAGCAATCAGCCCCAGCATTTT; CDR3 protein: CATSGGTGRPLSNQPQHF
CDR3 length: 16; D gene: TRBD1; V gene: TRBV4-2; clone size: -; J gene: TRBJ1-2; CDR3 DNA: TGTGCCAGCAGCCAAGACAGGGGGCGCGTTTTCTATGGCTACACCTTC; CDR3 protein: CASSQDRGRVFYGYTF
CDR3 length: 14; D gene: TRBD2; V gene: TRBV5-6; clone size: -; J gene: TRBJ2-1; CDR3 DNA: TGTGCCAGCAGCGCGGGGGGGCTCGTCAATGAGCAGTTCTTC; CDR3 protein: CASSAGGLVNEQFF
CDR3 length: 16; D gene: -; V gene: TRBV19; clone size: -; J gene: TRBJ2-7; CDR3 DNA: TGTGCCAGTAGTAATGGGATACAGGGTGGAACCTACGAGCAGTACTTC; CDR3 protein: CASSNGIQGGTYEQYF
CDR3 length: 15; D gene: -; V gene: TRBV7-9; clone size: once; J gene: TRBJ2-2; CDR3 DNA: TGTGCCAGCGGAGGTCGGGGGTCTGATACCGGGGAGCTGTTTTTT; CDR3 protein: CASGGRGSDTGELFF
CDR3 length: 14; D gene: -; V gene: TRBV6-1; clone size: -; J gene: TRBJ2-7; CDR3 DNA: TGTGCCAGCACGTCGGAGCCGAGCTCCTACGAGCAGTACTTC; CDR3 protein: CASTSEPSSYEQYF
CDR3 length: 16; D gene: -; V gene: TRBV5-1; clone size: -; J gene: TRBJ1-3; CDR3 DNA: TGCGCCAGCAGCTTGGGACACCCGAACTCTGGAAACACCATATATTTT; CDR3 protein: CASSLGHPNSGNTIYF
CDR3 length: 15; D gene: -; V gene: TRBV5-4; clone size: few; J gene: TRBJ1-2; CDR3 DNA: TGTGCCAGCAGCTTGGGGGGGCGAGATCCCTATGGCTACACCTTC; CDR3 protein: CASSLGGRDPYGYTF
CDR3 length: 15; D gene: TRBD2; V gene: TRBV28; clone size: once; J gene: TRBJ2-1; CDR3 DNA: TGTGCCAGCAGTTCGTCGGGGGGGGCCTTGAATGAGCAGTTCTTC; CDR3 protein: CASSSSGGALNEQFF
CDR3 length: 17; D gene: -; V gene: TRBV7-9; clone size: -; J gene: TRBJ2-3; CDR3 DNA: TGTTCCAGCAGCTCATTATTACAGGGACGTAGCACAGATACGCAGTATTTT; CDR3 protein: CSSSSLLQGRSTDTQYF
CDR3 length: 14; D gene: -; V gene: TRBV6-1; clone size: -; J gene: TRBJ2-6; CDR3 DNA: TGTGCCAGCAGTGGGTGGGGGGACGCCAACGTCCTGACTTTC; CDR3 protein: CASSGWGDANVLTF
CDR3 length: 14; D gene: TRBD1; V gene: TRBV29-1; clone size: -; J gene: TRBJ2-2; CDR3 DNA: TGCACCACATTGACAGGGGGAGGTGGCGGGGAGCTGTTTTTT; CDR3 protein: CTTLTGGGGGELFF
CDR3 length: 16; D gene: -; V gene: TRBV25-1; clone size: -; J gene: TRBJ2-3; CDR3 DNA: TGTGCCAGCAGTGATCCGGGGGGCGTCCGAGTTAGTACGCAGTATTTT; CDR3 protein: CASSDPGGVRVSTQYF
CDR3 length: 15; D gene: TRBD1; V gene: TRBV6-6; clone size: -; J gene: TRBJ1-3; CDR3 DNA: TGTGCCAGCAGTTACTCGGGACAGGGGAGAAACACCATATATTTT; CDR3 protein: CASSYSGQGRNTIYF
CDR3 length: 13; D gene: TRBD1; V gene: TRBV5-1; clone size: -; J gene: TRBJ1-1; CDR3 DNA: TGCGCCAGCAGCGGAACAGGGGACACTGAAGCTTTCTTT; CDR3 protein: CASSGTGDTEAFF
CDR3 length: 13; D gene: TRBD1; V gene: TRBV28; clone size: -; J gene: TRBJ2-5; CDR3 DNA: TGTGCCAGCACCAGACAGGGGTCGGAGACCCAGTACTTC; CDR3 protein: CASTRQGSETQYF
CDR3 length: 14; D gene: -; V gene: TRBV19; clone size: -; J gene: TRBJ2-3; CDR3 DNA: TGTGCCAGTAGTCGTCAGTCAAGCACAGATACGCAGTATTTT; CDR3 protein: CASSRQSSTDTQYF
CDR3 length: 15; D gene: TRBD1; V gene: TRBV28; clone size: -; J gene: TRBJ1-2; CDR3 DNA: TGTGCCAGCAGGGGCCAGGCAGGGGGCGCGGCAGGCTACACCTTC; CDR3 protein: CASRGQAGGAAGYTF
CDR3 length: 13; D gene: TRBD1; V gene: TRBV6-1; clone size: -; J gene: TRBJ1-2; CDR3 DNA: TGTGCCAGCAGCCGGGACAGTTCCTATGGCTACACCTTC; CDR3 protein: CASSRDSSYGYTF
CDR3 length: 16; D gene: -; V gene: TRBV1; clone size: -; J gene: TRBJ2-1; CDR3 DNA: TGCACCAGCAGCCAAGGGGAGCGGGGGGAGTACAATGAGCAGTTCTTC; CDR3 protein: CTSSQGERGEYNEQFF
CDR3 length: 14; D gene: TRBD1; V gene: TRBV28; clone size: once; J gene: TRBJ1-3; CDR3 DNA: TGTGCCAGCAGTACAGGGGCTCGAGGAAACACCATATATTTT; CDR3 protein: CASSTGARGNTIYF
CDR3 length: 11; D gene: -; V gene: TRBV28; clone size: few; J gene: TRBJ1-1; CDR3 DNA: TGTGCCAGCAGGGGGGGCACTGAAGCTTTCTTT; CDR3 protein: CASRGGTEAFF
CDR3 length: 15; D gene: -; V gene: TRBV6-1; clone size: -; J gene: TRBJ2-3; CDR3 DNA: TGTGCCAGCAGTGGGGACACCAGTTTCACAGATACGCAGTATTTT; CDR3 protein: CASSGDTSFTDTQYF
CDR3 length: 16; D gene: -; V gene: TRBV7-9; clone size: once; J gene: TRBJ1-1; CDR3 DNA: TGTGCCAGCAGCGATCCCCCGTTGAGGGGGTTCCCTGAAGCTTTCTTT; CDR3 protein: CASSDPPLRGFPEAFF